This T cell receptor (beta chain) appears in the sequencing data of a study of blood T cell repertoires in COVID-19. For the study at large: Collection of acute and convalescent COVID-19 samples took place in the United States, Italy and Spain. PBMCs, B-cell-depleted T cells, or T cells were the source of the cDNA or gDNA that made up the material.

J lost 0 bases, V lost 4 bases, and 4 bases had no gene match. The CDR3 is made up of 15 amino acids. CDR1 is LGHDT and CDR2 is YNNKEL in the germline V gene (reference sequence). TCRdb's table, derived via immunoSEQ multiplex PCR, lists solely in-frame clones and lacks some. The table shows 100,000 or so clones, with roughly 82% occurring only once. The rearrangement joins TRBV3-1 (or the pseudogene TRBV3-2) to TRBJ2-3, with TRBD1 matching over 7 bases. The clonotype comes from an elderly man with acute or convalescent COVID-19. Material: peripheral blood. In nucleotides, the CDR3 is TGTGCCAGCAGCCTATTGGGACAGAGCACAGATACGCAGTATTTT. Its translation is CASSLLGQSTDTQYF.